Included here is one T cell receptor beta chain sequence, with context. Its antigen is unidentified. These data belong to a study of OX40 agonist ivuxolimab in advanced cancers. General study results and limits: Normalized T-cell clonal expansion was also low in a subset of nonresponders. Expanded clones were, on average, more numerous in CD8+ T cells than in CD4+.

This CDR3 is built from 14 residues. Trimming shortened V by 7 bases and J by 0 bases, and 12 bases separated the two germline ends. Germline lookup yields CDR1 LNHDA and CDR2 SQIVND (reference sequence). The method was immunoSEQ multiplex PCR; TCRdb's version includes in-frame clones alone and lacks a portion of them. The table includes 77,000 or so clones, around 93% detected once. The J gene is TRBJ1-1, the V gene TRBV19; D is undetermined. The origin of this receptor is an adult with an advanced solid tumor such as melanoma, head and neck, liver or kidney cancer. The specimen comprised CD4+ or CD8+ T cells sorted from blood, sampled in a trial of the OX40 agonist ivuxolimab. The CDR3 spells CASTPGYMNTEAFF. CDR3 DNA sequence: TGTGCCAGTACCCCGGGTTACATGAACACTGAAGCTTTCTTT.